This T cell receptor beta chain is drawn from a study of blood T cell repertoires in COVID-19 (dated by TCRdb to 2018 to 2020). At the level of the whole study: The collaborator samples originated in the United States, Italy and Spain and spanned the acute and convalescent phases of COVID-19. The sample metadata nearly always contained a de-identified subject ID, COVID-19 status, age in years and sex. The prospective study material was composed of cDNA or gDNA derived from T cells, B-cell-depleted T cells, or PBMCs. Where available, HLA class I and class II types were obtained from metadata supplied by the sample provider rather than from assay-based typing. Subjects who had been exposed to COVID-19, were actively infected with it, or had recovered from it provided the deeply sampled blood TCRbeta repertoires that made up the dataset. The repertoires were made available in a free public database intended to serve as a resource for research on the immune response to SARS-CoV-2. The samples were drawn from two sources: the first 160 participants of the ongoing ImmuneRACE study, and 1,200 or so subjects contributed by 6 global collaborators. Here is what the overall study found, with its caveats: The amount of clinical and demographic metadata varied by source and participant and was provided uncurated.

TCRbeta CDR3 regions were amplified from genomic DNA using the immunoSEQ Assay, a bias-controlled multiplex PCR. The source study handled its data this way. The number of nucleated cells in each sample was estimated by amplification of reference gene primers within the assay. Sequence reads were collapsed and filtered to measure the absolute abundance of every unique TCRbeta CDR3 rearrangement. For each sample, productive Simpson clonality was calculated as the square root of Simpson's diversity index across productive rearrangements. TCRdb provides this immuneACCESS table in a form limited to in-frame rearrangements. Some clones are lacking; in checked studies, under half of them reflect an unresolved V gene, and why the rest are absent is not known. V and J calls and clone size are copied from that table; D and trimming were computed from the DNA. A total of 260,000 or so clones appear in this sample, 80% to 90% of them only once. The ten largest clones take up 2.6% of the sample.

As concerns this clone: The specificity of this receptor is unknown. There are no base qualities to consult, and no much larger clone falls within one base.

Including cysteine and phenylalanine, the CDR3 has 14 amino acids. Left in the record is the CDR3 DNA by itself, 42 bases read in frame from the first base. The junction shows trimming of 5 bases on V and 7 bases on J, plus 15 bases between the germline ends. Looking up the germline V gene yields CDR1 SGHDN and CDR2 FVKESK. In the prospective study, participants were about 18 to 100 years old, resided in 24 geographic areas of the United States, and were enrolled through a virtual design. In the prospective study, cohorts were assigned on the basis of participant-reported clinical history obtained from a screening survey and a study questionnaire. Mobile phlebotomists in the prospective study collected whole blood, serum and a nasopharyngeal or oropharyngeal swab from every participant. Prospective study participants could optionally give additional blood draws and questionnaires over an approximately two-month period. Blood samples from the prospective study were shipped frozen or at room temperature prior to DNA extraction.

The V gene is TRBV14 and the J gene is TRBJ2-1; a tentative D match to TRBD1 spans 7 bases. Sequences were obtained from PBMCs or T cells enriched from blood (not recorded which). The TCR comes from a woman aged 30 to 39 with acute COVID-19. The CDR3 corresponds to CASSIPGGWNEQFF. The nucleotide sequence reads TGTGCCAGCAGCATTCCAGGGGGGTGGAATGAGCAGTTCTTC.